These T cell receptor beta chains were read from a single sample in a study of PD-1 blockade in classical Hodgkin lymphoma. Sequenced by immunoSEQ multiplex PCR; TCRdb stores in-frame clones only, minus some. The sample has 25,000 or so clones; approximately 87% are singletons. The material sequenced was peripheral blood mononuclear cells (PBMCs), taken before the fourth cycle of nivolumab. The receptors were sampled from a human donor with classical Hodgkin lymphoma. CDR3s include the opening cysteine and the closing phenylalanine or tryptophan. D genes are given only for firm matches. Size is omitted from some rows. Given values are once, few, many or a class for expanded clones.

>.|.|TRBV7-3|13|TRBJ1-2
CASSLTTVDGHTF
TGTGCCAGCAGCTTAACGACCGTAGATGGCCACACCTTC
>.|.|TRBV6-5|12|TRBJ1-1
CASSIGNTEAFF
TGTGCCAGCAGTATTGGTAACACTGAAGCTTTCTTT
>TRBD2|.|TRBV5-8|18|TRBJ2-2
CASSSGLAGPTSGGELFF
TGTGCCAGCAGCTCGGGACTAGCGGGACCGACGTCGGGCGGGGAGCTGTTTTTT
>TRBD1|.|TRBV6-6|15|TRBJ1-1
CASSYTKDRTTEAFF
TGTGCCAGCAGTTACACCAAGGACAGGACAACTGAAGCTTTCTTT
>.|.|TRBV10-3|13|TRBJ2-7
CAISEGQYYEQYF
TGTGCCATCAGTGAGGGGCAGTACTACGAGCAGTACTTC
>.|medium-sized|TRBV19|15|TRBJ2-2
CASSTAVWGTGELFF
TGTGCCAGTAGTACAGCGGTTTGGGGCACCGGGGAGCTGTTTTTT
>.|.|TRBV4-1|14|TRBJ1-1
CASSQVYGNTEAFF
TGCGCCAGCAGCCAAGTATACGGGAACACTGAAGCTTTCTTT
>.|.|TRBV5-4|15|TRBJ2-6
CASSSQRSGANVLTF
TGTGCCAGCAGCTCTCAGAGGTCTGGGGCCAACGTCCTGACTTTC
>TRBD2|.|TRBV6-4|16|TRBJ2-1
CASKSPPERELNEQFF
TGTGCCAGCAAATCCCCCCCTGAGCGGGAGCTGAATGAGCAGTTCTTC
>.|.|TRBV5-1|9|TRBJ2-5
CASVWAQYF
TGCGCCAGCGTTTGGGCCCAGTACTTC
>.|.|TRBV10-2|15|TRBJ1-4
CASSESIATNEKLFF
TGCGCCAGCAGTGAGTCGATTGCAACTAATGAAAAACTGTTTTTT
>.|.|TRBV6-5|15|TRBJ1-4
CASSYGYTTNEKLFF
TGTGCCAGCAGTTACGGATACACAACTAATGAAAAACTGTTTTTT
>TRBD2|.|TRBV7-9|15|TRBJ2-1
CASSFWEGLGDEQFF
TGTGCCAGCAGCTTTTGGGAGGGCCTTGGGGATGAGCAGTTCTTC
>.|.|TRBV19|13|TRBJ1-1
CASSTIRDTEAFF
TGTGCCAGTAGTACAATAAGAGACACTGAAGCTTTCTTT
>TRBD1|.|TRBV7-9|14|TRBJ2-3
CASSLTGLGDTQYF
TGTGCCAGCAGCCTGACAGGGCTGGGAGATACGCAGTATTTT
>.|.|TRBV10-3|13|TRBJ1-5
CANQQGPGEPQHF
TGTGCCAACCAACAGGGCCCCGGGGAGCCCCAGCATTTT
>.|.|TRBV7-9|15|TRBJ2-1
CASVRPGGRYNEQFF
TGTGCCAGCGTCAGGCCCGGGGGGCGGTACAATGAGCAGTTCTTC
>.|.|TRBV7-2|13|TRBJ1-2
CASSLPGEVGYTF
TGTGCCAGCAGCCTCCCTGGTGAAGTTGGCTACACCTTC
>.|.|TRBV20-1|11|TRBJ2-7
CSAGQGCEQYF
TGCAGTGCTGGGCAGGGCTGCGAGCAGTACTTC
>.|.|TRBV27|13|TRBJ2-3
CASSLQNTDTQYF
TGTGCCAGCAGTTTACAGAACACAGATACGCAGTATTTT
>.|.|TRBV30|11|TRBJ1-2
CAWSVRIGYTF
TGTGCCTGGAGTGTAAGGATTGGCTACACCTTC
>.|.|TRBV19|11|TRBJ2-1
CASTRYNEQFF
TGTGCCAGTACTCGTTACAATGAGCAGTTCTTC